The 23 T cell receptor beta chains in this list originate from one sample, sequenced in a study of a mutant IDH1 vaccine in newly diagnosed glioma. Time point indicated: week 47, end of study. Every vaccine dose comprised 300 ug of mutant IDH1 20-mer peptide plus topical imiquimod. Their recognized antigens are unknown. This table comes from immunoSEQ multiplex PCR, and its TCRdb copy is limited to in-frame clones, with some not included. The sample shows 31,000 or so clones, approximately 83% of them seen only once. The sequencing here drew on PBMCs, taken from a glioma patient whose treatment included an IDH1 peptide vaccine. These receptors came from a man aged 25 to 45 with glioma.

The gene calls are TRBV14 and TRBJ1-1; D call uncertain. Germline V lookup: CDR1 SGHDN, CDR2 FVKESK. The CDR3 is 15 residues long. Trimming shortened V by 0 bases and J by 0 bases, and 8 bases separated the two germline ends. Written as DNA, the CDR3 is TGTGCCAGCAGCCAAGAGACGGGGTTGAACACTGAAGCTTTCTTT. Translation: CASSQETGLNTEAFF. Filled out from reference TRBV14 and TRBJ1-1, the complete variable domain reads EAGVTQFPSHSVIEKGQTVTLRCDPISGHDNLYWYRRVMGKEIKFLLHFVKESKQDESGMPNNRFLAERTGGTYSTLKVQPAELEDSGVYFCASSQETGLNTEAFFGQGTRLTVV.

The chain employs TRBV6-1 and TRBJ1-1, with D unclear. Trimming stripped 8 bases from V and 5 bases from J, with 9 bases between. The CDR3 totals 11 residues. CDR1 and CDR2 (germline): MNHNS, SASEGT. CDR3 region: CASGSFTEAFF. Here the CDR3 DNA reads TGTGCCAGCGGTTCCTTTACTGAAGCTTTCTTT.

CDR3 region: CSVIVDREFGEKLFF. DNA for the CDR3: TGCAGCGTCATAGTAGACAGGGAGTTTGGGGAAAAACTGTTTTTT. This chain connects TRBV29-1 to TRBJ1-4; 7 bases agree with TRBD1. Looked up from germline, CDR1 is SQVTM and CDR2 is ANQGSEA. The V and J ends lost 6 bases and 8 bases, in that order; junction bases with no gene match: 15. The CDR3 has 15 amino acids.

The chain links TRBV7-9 to TRBJ1-4; 11 nucleotides align to TRBD1. The length of the CDR3 is 18 residues. V lost 6 bases and J lost 0; bases outside the gene matches: 9. Germline CDR1 reads SEHNR; CDR2 reads FQNEAQ (reference sequence). CDR3 residues: CASSTDRGQTTTNEKLFF. The CDR3 nucleotides read TGTGCCAGCAGTACGGACAGGGGGCAGACGACAACTAATGAAAAACTGTTTTTT.

V gene TRBV5-6 combines with J gene TRBJ2-5; D is perhaps TRBD2 (6 bases). This CDR3 has 13 residues. The germline V and J ends were trimmed by 4 bases and 5 bases, with 12 bases remaining between them. Germline assignment: CDR1 SGHDT and CDR2 YYEEEE. CDR3: CASSRRVGETQYF. As DNA, the CDR3 is TGTGCCAGCAGCCGGAGGGTTGGTGAGACCCAGTACTTC.

The chain employs TRBV7-2 and TRBJ2-1; TRBD2 matches 7 bases. Germline V CDR1 and CDR2: SGHTA, FQGNSA. This CDR3 region has 19 residues. V lost 5 bases to trimming and J lost 0 bases; unmatched junction nucleotides: 16. CDR3: CASSRQSAGELSSYNEQFF. The CDR3 coding sequence is TGTGCCAGCAGCCGCCAATCTGCGGGGGAACTAAGCTCCTACAATGAGCAGTTCTTC.

The chain uses TRBV19 and TRBJ1-2, with TRBD1 as a possible D gene (6 bases). The CDR3 has 13 residues. CDR1 is LNHDA, CDR2 SQIVND, per germline (reference sequence). V lost 5 bases, J lost 4 bases, and 11 bases lay in between. The chain's CDR3 is CASSQQGSYGYTF. CDR3 nucleotides: TGTGCCAGTAGTCAACAGGGTAGCTATGGCTACACCTTC.

This clone was picked up a small number of times. J is TRBJ2-3 and V is TRBV14; D is undetermined. The CDR3 sequence is 11 residues long. Trimming took 2 bases from V and 6 from J, leaving 3 bases between them. Germline V gene sequence: CDR1 SGHDN, CDR2 FVKESK. CDR3: CASSQMDTQYF. For the CDR3, the DNA is TGTGCCAGCAGCCAAATGGATACGCAGTATTTT.

There are a few counts of this clone. The V gene is TRBV9, the J gene TRBJ1-4; D is unclear. Trimming shortened V by 0 bases and J by 5 bases, and 11 bases separated the two germline ends. From germline, CDR1 is SGDLS and CDR2 YYNGEE. The CDR3 is 15 residues long. The DNA of the CDR3 is TGTGCCAGCAGCGTAGACCCCAGCCCCAATGAAAAACTGTTTTTT. Protein product: CASSVDPSPNEKLFF. Supplemented by reference TRBV9 and TRBJ1-4, the full variable domain reads DSGVTQTPKHLITATGQRVTLRCSPRSGDLSVYWYQQSLDQGLQFLIQYYNGEERAKGNILERFSAQQFPDLHSELNLSSLELGDSALYFCASSVDPSPNEKLFFGSGTQLSVL.

The chain uses TRBV5-1 and TRBJ2-7; 7 bases line up with TRBD1. Germline V CDR1 and CDR2: SGHRS, YFSETQ. CDR3 size: 14 residues. The J segment lost 6 bases and the V segment lost 5 bases, leaving 11 bases of the junction unmatched. This chain's CDR3 is CASRLTGTLGEQYF. The CDR3 DNA follows: TGCGCCAGCAGGCTGACAGGGACCTTGGGCGAGCAGTACTTC. Full variable domain (remainder filled in from reference TRBV5-1 and TRBJ2-7): KAGVTQTPRYLIKTRGQQVTLSCSPISGHRSVSWYQQTPGQGLQFLFEYFSETQRNKGNFPGRFSGRQFSNSRSEMNVSTLELGDSALYLCASRLTGTLGEQYFGPGTRLTVT.

The rearrangement uses TRBV5-1 and TRBJ1-1, with 11 bases aligning to TRBD1. This CDR3 spans 15 amino acids. CDR1 SGHRS and CDR2 YFSETQ come from the germline V gene. V lost 4 bases and J lost 5; bases outside the gene matches: 7. This chain's CDR3 is CASSIGGQGATEAFF. DNA for the CDR3: TGCGCCAGCAGCATAGGCGGACAGGGGGCGACTGAAGCTTTCTTT.

The V and J genes are TRBV13 and TRBJ2-7; TRBD1 matches 8 bases. The V gene's germline CDR1 is PRHDT and CDR2 FYEKMQ (reference sequence). Trimming cost V 2 bases and J 2 bases; bases outside gene matches: 5. There are 15 residues in the CDR3. This chain's CDR3 is CASSLKVQGAYEQYF. The CDR3 nucleotides read TGTGCCAGCAGCTTAAAGGTACAGGGGGCCTACGAGCAGTACTTC.

The chain links TRBV7-3 to TRBJ1-2; perhaps TRBD1 as D (5 bases). In germline, CDR1 is SGHTA, CDR2 FQGTGA. This CDR3 comprises 15 residues. V gave up 5 bases and J gave up 2 bases, with 15 bases separating them. Here the CDR3 reads CASSPMAGTNYGYTF. In nucleotides, the CDR3 is TGTGCCAGCAGCCCTATGGCCGGGACGAACTATGGCTACACCTTC.

The chain employs TRBV28 and TRBJ1-1; 7 bases align to TRBD1. Germline lookup yields CDR1 MDHEN and CDR2 SYDVKM. V lost 6 bases, J lost 5 bases, and 9 bases stayed unmatched. The CDR3 consists of 14 residues. In nucleotides, the CDR3 is TGTGCCAGCAGGCCCGGGACAGTCGCAACTGAAGCTTTCTTT. Encoded protein: CASRPGTVATEAFF.

The V call is TRBV7-8, the J call TRBJ1-5; D not certain. V gave up 0 bases and J gave up 2 bases, with 8 bases separating them. Germline V gene sequence: CDR1 SGHVS, CDR2 FQNEAQ. The CDR3 has 15 amino acids. The CDR3 spells CASSLAGWGNQPQHF. The CDR3 DNA sequence: TGTGCCAGCAGCTTAGCGGGGTGGGGCAATCAGCCCCAGCATTTT.

This rearrangement joins TRBV5-1 to TRBJ2-5, with D perhaps matching TRBD1 (6 bases). Trimming pared 4 bases from V and 1 base from J, leaving 11 bases between. The germline CDR1 and CDR2 sequences are SGHRS and YFSETQ. The CDR3 sequence is 14 residues long. In DNA form, the CDR3 reads TGCGCCAGCAGCATGGGGGACACCCAAGAGACCCAGTACTTC. Translating it yields CASSMGDTQETQYF.

This chain uses TRBV5-1 with TRBJ2-7; D is unresolved. The V end was cut by 1 base, the J end by 5 bases, with 10 bases between. Per the germline V gene, CDR1 is SGHRS and CDR2 is YFSETQ. CDR3 length: 13 amino acids. The CDR3 region is CASSLSERDEQYF. In DNA form, the CDR3 reads TGCGCCAGCAGCTTGTCAGAAAGGGACGAGCAGTACTTC.

J is TRBJ1-5 and V is TRBV5-1; D is perhaps TRBD1 (5 bases). Per the germline V gene, CDR1 is SGHRS and CDR2 is YFSETQ. Trimming left V 4 bases short and J 1 base short, with 30 bases between. This CDR3 comprises 21 residues. The CDR3 bases are TGCGCCAGCAGCCTTGGTCCTGGATCTTACGGGACCAGTCTGAGCAATCAGCCCCAGCATTTT. Residues: CASSLGPGSYGTSLSNQPQHF.

This clone has only one observation. The rearrangement uses TRBV4-3 and TRBJ1-1; perhaps TRBD1 as D (6 bases). Germline assignment: CDR1 LGHNA and CDR2 YSLEER. The CDR3 length is 16 residues. V was trimmed by 1 base and J by 1 base, leaving 13 bases between them. CDR3 sequence: CASSQGNRETNTEAFF. The CDR3 DNA reads TGCGCCAGCAGCCAAGGAAACAGGGAAACGAACACTGAAGCTTTCTTT.

This chain joins TRBV4-1 and TRBJ2-5, with D possibly TRBD2 on 6 matching bases. Germline V CDR1 and CDR2: MGHRA, YSYEKL. V was trimmed by 6 bases and J by 3 bases, leaving 17 bases between them. The CDR3 totals 15 residues. The CDR3 sequence: CASRQVGGGKETQYF. CDR3 coding DNA: TGCGCCAGCAGACAGGTGGGAGGAGGGAAAGAGACCCAGTACTTC.

This rearrangement joins TRBV2 to TRBJ1-2; D call uncertain. Per germline, CDR1 SNHLY and CDR2 FYNNEI. V gave up 9 bases and J gave up 4 bases, with 9 bases separating them. This CDR3 is built from 11 residues. CDR3 residues: CASMNGYGYTF. The CDR3, as DNA: TGTGCCAGTATGAATGGCTATGGCTACACCTTC.

The V gene is TRBV2, the J gene TRBJ1-6; 9 bases are shared with TRBD1. The V and J ends lost 9 bases and 11 bases, in that order; junction bases with no gene match: 11. Germline V gene lookup returns CDR1 SNHLY and CDR2 FYNNEI. CDR3 size: 14 residues. The CDR3 spells CASGTGQGWTPLHF. In nucleotides, the CDR3 is TGTGCCAGTGGTACGGGACAGGGATGGACACCCCTCCACTTT.

The V call is TRBV30, the J call TRBJ1-2, with a possible D match to TRBD1 (6 bases). V was trimmed by 2 bases and J by 3 bases, leaving 19 bases between them. Germline values: CDR1 GTSNPN, CDR2 SVGIG (reference sequence). There are 16 residues in the CDR3. CDR3 residues: CAWSRGGALLDYGYTF. DNA of the CDR3: TGTGCCTGGAGTAGGGGGGGGGCACTGCTGGACTATGGCTACACCTTC.